Presented here are 22 T cell receptor beta chains from one specimen sequenced in a study of blood T cell repertoires in COVID-19. Profiling relied on immunoSEQ multiplex PCR, and the TCRdb table lists in-frame clones only, not all of them. This sample has approximately 110,000 clones; 65% to 90% occur once, and the top ten carry roughly 4.2%. Sequenced: peripheral blood. These receptors all come from a man aged 45-65 years with acute or convalescent COVID-19.

V gene TRBV25-1 combines with J gene TRBJ2-3, with 12 positions matching TRBD2. The CDR3 has 18 residues. Germline CDR1 MGHDK, CDR2 SYGVNS. J was trimmed by 6 bases and V by 0 bases; bases with no gene match: 10. The CDR3 coding sequence is TGTGCCAGCAGTGAATATGTGGAACTAGCGGGAGGACGGGATACGCAGTATTTT. Translated: CASSEYVELAGGRDTQYF.

The chain is built from TRBV5-1 and TRBJ1-6; D is uncertain. Trimming removed 0 bases at V and 6 bases at J, with 13 bases between. Germline V gene data show CDR1 as SGHRS and CDR2 as YFSETQ. CDR3 length: 16 amino acids. The CDR3 DNA follows: TGCGCCAGCAGCTTGGGGGCGGGGATCGGTAATTCACCCCTCCACTTT. Its translation: CASSLGAGIGNSPLHF.

The CDR3 reads CASSLARLGTNEKLFF. Written as DNA, the CDR3 is TGTGCCAGCAGCCTGGCCCGACTCGGGACTAATGAAAAACTGTTTTTT. The genes are TRBV11-2 and TRBJ1-4; no clear D. CDR3 length: 16 amino acids. Germline CDR1 is SGHAT and CDR2 is FQNNGV. Trimming cost V 5 bases and J 2 bases, with 15 bases left between them.

The chain recombines TRBV7-9 with TRBJ2-2, with TRBD1 as a possible D gene (6 bases). CDR3 length: 13 residues. V dropped 8 bases and J dropped 2 bases, with 9 bases sitting between them. The V gene's germline CDR1 is SEHNR and CDR2 FQNEAQ (reference sequence). The DNA for the CDR3 is TGTGCCAGCTCGACAGGAAACACCGGGGAGCTGTTTTTT. It codes for CASSTGNTGELFF.

The gene calls are TRBV15 and TRBJ2-7; possibly TRBD2 for D (6 bases). Germline V gene lookup returns CDR1 LNHNV and CDR2 YYDKDF (reference sequence). V was shortened by 4 bases and J by 5 bases, with 9 bases between the two germline ends. The CDR3 runs 12 residues. The CDR3 DNA follows: TGTGCCACCAGCAAGTGGGGGGACGAGCAGTACTTC. Translated: CATSKWGDEQYF.

The chain recombines TRBV10-1 with TRBJ2-1; D perhaps matches TRBD2 (6 bases). CDR3 length: 15 residues. Per the germline V gene, CDR1 is WNHNN and CDR2 is SYGVQD (reference sequence). V shed 8 bases and J shed 0 bases, with 14 bases lying between them. Here the CDR3 reads CASGPGESSYNEQFF. The CDR3 bases are TGCGCCAGCGGGCCGGGAGAGAGCTCCTACAATGAGCAGTTCTTC.

In its sample, this clone was seen a few times. V and J are TRBV7-8 and TRBJ1-3; 7 bases align to TRBD1. The CDR3 spans 14 residues. Germline loops: CDR1 SGHVS, CDR2 FQNEAQ. Trimming cost V 7 bases and J 0 bases; bases outside gene matches: 3. CDR3 sequence reads: CASTRDSSGNTIYF. The CDR3 DNA reads as TGTGCCAGCACCCGGGACAGCTCTGGAAACACCATATATTTT.

The genes are TRBV2 and TRBJ2-2; 7 bases map to TRBD2. The CDR3 extends over 14 amino acids. Germline V lookup: CDR1 SNHLY, CDR2 FYNNEI. The V gene end was trimmed by 3 bases and the J gene end by 7 bases; junction bases not matched to a gene: 5. The CDR3 nucleotides are TGTGCCAGCAGTGAGGCTAGCGGAGTCGGGGAGCTGTTTTTT. It translates to CASSEASGVGELFF. The full variable domain, with the rest looked up from reference TRBV2 and TRBJ2-2, is EPEVTQTPSHQVTQMGQEVILRCVPISNHLYFYWYRQILGQKVEFLVSFYNNEISEKSEIFDDQFSVERPDGSNFTLKIRSTKLEDSAMYFCASSEASGVGELFFGEGSRLTVL.

The table lists this clone with a few counts. The V gene is TRBV7-9, the J gene TRBJ2-7; unclear D gene. The CDR3 sequence is 14 residues long. CDR1 and CDR2 from the germline V gene are SEHNR and FQNEAQ (reference sequence). The germline V and J ends were trimmed by 1 base and 0 bases, with 7 bases remaining between them. CDR3 sequence: CASSLGGGSYEQYF. DNA of the CDR3: TGTGCCAGCAGCTTAGGCGGTGGCTCCTACGAGCAGTACTTC.

The genes are TRBV5-1 and TRBJ2-7, with D possibly being TRBD2 (5 bases). The ends were cut back, 1 base at V and 0 bases at J, with 14 bases in the middle. The CDR3 is 16 amino acids. Germline CDR1 and CDR2: SGHRS and YFSETQ. CDR3: CASSLRSGRSSYEQYF. DNA for the CDR3: TGCGCCAGCAGCTTGCGAAGCGGAAGGAGCTCCTACGAGCAGTACTTC.

This sequence joins TRBV19 and TRBJ1-6; TRBD1 matches 9 bases. The V segment lost 7 bases and the J segment 0 bases; nucleotides outside the gene matches: 10. The length of the CDR3 is 18 residues. The germline V gene encodes CDR1 LNHDA and CDR2 SQIVND (reference sequence). The CDR3 nucleotides are TGTGCCAGTACCGCCGGGACAGGGATCCTCTCCTATAATTCACCCCTCCACTTT. Amino acid sequence: CASTAGTGILSYNSPLHF.

CDR3: CASSEEVAGGYAYEQYF. The CDR3 nucleotides read TGCGCCAGCAGTGAGGAGGTAGCGGGAGGATATGCCTACGAGCAGTACTTC. The V gene is TRBV10-2, the J gene TRBJ2-7; 10 positions match TRBD2. Per the germline V gene, CDR1 is WSHSY and CDR2 is SAAADI. The V segment lost 2 bases and the J segment 2 bases; nucleotides outside the gene matches: 9. This CDR3 has 17 residues.

This chain joins TRBV7-8 and TRBJ1-3; weak D call: TRBD1 (5 bases). This CDR3 spans 16 amino acids. CDR1 and CDR2 from the germline V gene are SGHVS and FQNEAQ. V was cut by 7 bases and J by 0 bases, with 16 bases left in between. CDR3 in DNA: TGTGCCAGCAAAGACGACAGCGCCCACTCTGGAAACACCATATATTTT. It yields the protein CASKDDSAHSGNTIYF. Full variable domain (remainder filled in from reference TRBV7-8 and TRBJ1-3): GAGVSQSPRYKVAKRGQDVALRCDPISGHVSLFWYQQALGQGPEFLTYFQNEAQLDKSGLPSDRFFAERPEGSVSTLKIQRTQQEDSAVYLCASKDDSAHSGNTIYFGEGSWLTVV.

The chain combines TRBV11-2 with TRBJ2-1; D possibly corresponds to TRBD2 (5 bases). The CDR3 runs to 15 residues. V lost 5 bases, J lost 7 bases, and 18 bases lay in between. The germline V gene has CDR1 SGHAT and CDR2 FQNNGV. This CDR3 is CASSQGLLLGNEQFF. The CDR3 coding sequence is TGTGCCAGCAGCCAAGGACTTCTCCTGGGGAATGAGCAGTTCTTC.

J is TRBJ1-3 and V is TRBV6-5; no clear D gene. Trimming removed 0 bases from V and 0 bases from J, with 9 bases in between. The germline gives CDR1 MNHEY, CDR2 SVGAGI. The CDR3 covers 16 residues. Here the CDR3 reads CASSYSQIVSGNTIYF. The CDR3 coding sequence is TGTGCCAGCAGTTACTCCCAGATTGTCTCTGGAAACACCATATATTTT.

This clone was seen a single time. This rearrangement joins TRBV4-1 to TRBJ1-3; D not resolved. The CDR3 sequence is 15 residues long. The germline CDR1 and CDR2 sequences are MGHRA and YSYEKL. V was trimmed by 4 bases and J by 2 bases, leaving 12 bases between them. CDR3 residues: CASSPGRPPGNTIYF. The CDR3 DNA reads as TGCGCCAGCAGCCCCGGGAGGCCCCCTGGAAACACCATATATTTT.

V gene TRBV19 combines with J gene TRBJ2-5, with TRBD1 as a possible D gene (6 bases). CDR1 LNHDA and CDR2 SQIVND come from the germline V gene (reference sequence). V was shortened by 5 bases and J by 1 base, with 11 bases between the two germline ends. The CDR3 is 14 amino acids. The CDR3 coding sequence is TGTGCCAGTAGTGCCAACAGGGTCCAAGAGACCCAGTACTTC. Residues: CASSANRVQETQYF.

The genes are TRBV28 and TRBJ2-2; 9 bases line up with TRBD1. The CDR3 contains 16 residues. The junction had 14 bases not matched to a gene; V was cut back by 7 bases and J by 8 bases. Germline CDR1 reads MDHEN; CDR2 reads SYDVKM. The CDR3 nucleotides read TGTGCCAGCATCGTTGATGGGGACAGGGAGATAGGGGAGCTGTTTTTT. Its protein is CASIVDGDREIGELFF. Together with reference TRBV28 and TRBJ2-2, the CDR3 gives the full variable domain: DVKVTQSSRYLVKRTGEKVFLECVQDMDHENMFWYRQDPGLGLRLIYFSYDVKMKEKGDIPEGYSVSREKKERFSLILESASTNQTSMYLCASIVDGDREIGELFFGEGSRLTVL.

This chain joins TRBV6-5 and TRBJ2-5, with 10 bases fitting TRBD1. The CDR3 is 14 amino acids. V trimming: 3 bases; J trimming: 4 bases; junction bases outside the gene matches: 2. Germline V lookup: CDR1 MNHEY, CDR2 SVGAGI. CDR3 protein: CASSYRTGGETQYF. Here the CDR3 DNA reads TGTGCCAGCAGTTATCGGACAGGGGGAGAGACCCAGTACTTC.

The chain is built from TRBV18 and TRBJ2-7; D possibly corresponds to TRBD1 (5 bases). This CDR3 comprises 13 residues. Looked up from germline, CDR1 is KGHSH and CDR2 is LQKENI. The V end was cut by 0 bases, the J end by 5 bases, with 8 bases between. CDR3 bases: TGTGCCAGCTCACCACCGGGGCTAAACGAGCAGTACTTC. Encoded protein: CASSPPGLNEQYF.

V usage is TRBV11-3 and J usage is TRBJ2-7; D remains ambiguous. The CDR3 totals 14 residues. With 4 bases removed from V and 0 bases from J, the gap between germline ends came to 10 bases. CDR1 SGHNT and CDR2 YENEEA come from the germline V gene. The CDR3 here is CASSSDSISYEQYF. The CDR3 bases are TGTGCCAGCAGCTCGGATAGCATCTCCTACGAGCAGTACTTC.

This clone occurred a few times. The chain is built from TRBV11-2 and TRBJ2-7; D may be TRBD2 (5 bases). Trimming took off 5 bases at V and 5 bases at J, with 16 bases between the two ends. CDR3 length: 14 amino acids. Germline values: CDR1 SGHAT, CDR2 FQNNGV. The CDR3 reads CASSPRPGYHEQYF. In nucleotides, the CDR3 is TGTGCCAGCAGCCCCCGGCCGGGGTACCACGAGCAGTACTTC.